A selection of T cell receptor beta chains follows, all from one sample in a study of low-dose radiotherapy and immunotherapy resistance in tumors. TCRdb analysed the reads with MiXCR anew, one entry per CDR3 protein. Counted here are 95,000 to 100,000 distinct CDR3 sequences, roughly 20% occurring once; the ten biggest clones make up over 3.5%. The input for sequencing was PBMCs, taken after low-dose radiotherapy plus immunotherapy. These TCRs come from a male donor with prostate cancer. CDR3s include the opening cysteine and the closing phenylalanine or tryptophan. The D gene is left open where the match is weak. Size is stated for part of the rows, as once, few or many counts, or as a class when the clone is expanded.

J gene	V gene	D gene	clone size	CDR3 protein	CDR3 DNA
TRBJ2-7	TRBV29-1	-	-	CSVSGGTSSINF	TGCAGCGTTTCTGGTGGGACGTCTTCGATTAACTTC
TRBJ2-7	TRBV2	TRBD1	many	CASLNPEGDRARYEQYF	TGTGCCAGCCTAAATCCAGAAGGGGACAGGGCCCGCTACGAGCAGTACTTC
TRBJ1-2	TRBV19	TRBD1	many	CASKGTGAGYGYTF	TGTGCCAGTAAGGGGACAGGGGCCGGATATGGCTACACCTTC
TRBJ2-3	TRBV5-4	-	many	CASSLRGTPDTQYF	TGTGCCAGCAGCTTAAGGGGGACTCCGGATACGCAGTATTTT
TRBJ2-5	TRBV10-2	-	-	CASGGGRRETQYF	TGCGCCAGCGGGGGAGGAAGACGGGAGACCCAGTACTTC
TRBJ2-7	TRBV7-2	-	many	CASSFGGEDEQYF	TGTGCCAGCAGCTTCGGGGGCGAAGACGAGCAGTACTTC
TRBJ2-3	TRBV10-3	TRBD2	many	CAISESEAGGDTQYF	TGTGCCATCAGTGAGTCGGAAGCGGGGGGTGATACGCAGTATTTT
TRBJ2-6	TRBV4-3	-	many	CASSQDRTTHISSGANVLTF	TGCGCCAGCAGCCAAGACCGGACAACCCACATAAGCTCTGGGGCCAACGTCCTGACTTTC
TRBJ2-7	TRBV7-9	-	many	CASSHQYEQYF	TGTGCCAGCAGCCACCAGTACGAGCAGTACTTC
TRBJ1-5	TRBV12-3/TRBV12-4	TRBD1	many	CASSLTGAQPQHF	TGTGCCAGCAGTCTCACAGGGGCGCAGCCCCAGCATTTT
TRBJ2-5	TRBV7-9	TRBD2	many	CASTSGGVIETQYF	TGTGCCAGCACGTCGGGGGGTGTAATAGAGACCCAGTACTTC
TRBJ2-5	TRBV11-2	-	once	CASSRGWYQAETQYF	TGTGCCAGCAGCCGCGGGTGGTACCAGGCAGAGACCCAGTACTTC
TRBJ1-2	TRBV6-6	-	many	CASSYGEYGYTF	TGTGCCAGCAGTTACGGGGAGTATGGCTACACCTTC
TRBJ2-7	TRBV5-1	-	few	CASSDPMTAFSYEQYF	TGCGCCAGCTCAGATCCAATGACAGCCTTCTCCTACGAGCAGTACTTC
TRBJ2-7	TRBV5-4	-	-	CASSSPGAGNNEQYF	TGTGCCAGCAGCTCGCCCGGGGCGGGAAACAATGAGCAGTACTTC
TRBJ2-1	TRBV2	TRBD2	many	CASRGGYNEQFF	TGTGCCAGCAGGGGAGGGTACAATGAGCAGTTCTTC
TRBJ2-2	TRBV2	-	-	CASKGSEGPDTGELFF	TGTGCCAGCAAGGGGAGTGAGGGGCCGGACACCGGGGAGCTGTTTTTT
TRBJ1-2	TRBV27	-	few	CASRFRGERGYTF	TGTGCCAGCAGGTTCCGCGGGGAAAGGGGCTACACCTTC
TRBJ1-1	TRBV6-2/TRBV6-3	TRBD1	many	CASNEQGTAPEAFF	TGTGCCAGCAACGAGCAAGGGACAGCGCCTGAAGCTTTCTTT
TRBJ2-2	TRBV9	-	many	CASSVGSVGTGELFF	TGTGCCAGCAGCGTAGGTAGCGTAGGCACCGGGGAGCTGTTTTTT
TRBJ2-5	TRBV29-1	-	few	CSVTTAGNQETQYF	TGCAGCGTTACCACTGCGGGGAACCAAGAGACCCAGTACTTC
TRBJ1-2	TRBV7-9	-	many	CASTLGFSGDGYTF	TGTGCCAGCACACTTGGCTTCAGCGGTGATGGCTACACCTTC
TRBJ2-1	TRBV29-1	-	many	CSVDGGSSYNEQFF	TGCAGCGTTGATGGGGGGAGCTCCTACAATGAGCAGTTCTTC
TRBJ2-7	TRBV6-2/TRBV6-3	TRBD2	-	CASRLAGEGAYEQYF	TGTGCCAGCAGACTAGCGGGAGAGGGGGCCTACGAGCAGTACTTC
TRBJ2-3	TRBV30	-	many	CAWDRGGGSDTQYF	TGTGCCTGGGACAGGGGAGGGGGATCCGATACGCAGTATTTT
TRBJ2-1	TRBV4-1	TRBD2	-	CASSQVRGGAIYNEQFF	TGCGCCAGCAGCCAAGTCCGCGGGGGAGCCATCTACAATGAGCAGTTCTTC
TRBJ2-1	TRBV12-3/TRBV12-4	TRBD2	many	CASRISGGRDNEQFF	TGTGCCAGCAGGATTAGCGGGGGCCGTGACAATGAGCAGTTCTTC
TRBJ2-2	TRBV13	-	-	CASKRENTGELFF	TGTGCCAGCAAGAGGGAGAACACCGGGGAGCTGTTTTTT
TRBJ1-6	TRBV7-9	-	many	CASSLVAYNSPLHF	TGTGCCAGCAGCTTAGTAGCTTATAATTCACCCCTCCACTTT
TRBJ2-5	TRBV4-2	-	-	CASSQDSEETQYF	TGTGCCAGCAGCCAAGATTCGGAGGAGACCCAGTACTTC
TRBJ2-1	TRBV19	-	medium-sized	CASSMQGNEQFF	TGTGCCAGTAGTATGCAGGGAAATGAGCAGTTCTTC